This T cell receptor beta chain was sequenced for a study of T cell changes during pregnancy in multiple sclerosis. Some clones are missing from TCRdb's copy, which holds only in-frame ones; the method was immunoSEQ multiplex PCR. The table has about 58,000 clones, about 92% seen once. Source: CD8+ T cells from peripheral blood mononuclear cells, taken in the second trimester of pregnancy. This receptor was identified in a female donor with multiple sclerosis, enrolled in a pregnancy study.

The CDR3 loop reads CASSSPAGREAQYF. As DNA, the CDR3 is TGTGCCAGCAGTTCCCCAGCGGGCCGGGAGGCCCAGTACTTC. The chain uses TRBV6-5 and TRBJ2-5; 7 bases fit TRBD2. The V segment lost 4 bases and the J segment 9 bases; nucleotides outside the gene matches: 11. The CDR3 is 14 residues long. CDR1 is MNHEY, CDR2 SVGAGI, per germline.